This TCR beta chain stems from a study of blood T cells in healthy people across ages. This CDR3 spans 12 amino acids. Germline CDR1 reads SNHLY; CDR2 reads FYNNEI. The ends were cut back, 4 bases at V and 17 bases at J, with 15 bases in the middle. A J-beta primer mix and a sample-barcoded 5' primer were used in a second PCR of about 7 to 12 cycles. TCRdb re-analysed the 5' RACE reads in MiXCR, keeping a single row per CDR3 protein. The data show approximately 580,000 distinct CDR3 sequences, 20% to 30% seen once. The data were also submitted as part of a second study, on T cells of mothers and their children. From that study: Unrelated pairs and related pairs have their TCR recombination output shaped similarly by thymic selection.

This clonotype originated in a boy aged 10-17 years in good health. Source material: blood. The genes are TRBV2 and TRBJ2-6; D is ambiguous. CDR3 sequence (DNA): TGTGCCAGCAGTGGTGAAGAGCGCCTCTTGACTTTC. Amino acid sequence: CASSGEERLLTF.